A selection of T cell receptor beta chains follows, all from one sample in a study of shared clonotypes between healthy human individuals. TCRdb's copy holds only in-frame clones and misses some; the assay was immunoSEQ multiplex PCR. This table holds 550,000 to 800,000 clones, under 80% found once. The sample comprised memory CD4+ T cells sorted from blood. Receptors originate from a woman aged 30 to 39 in good health. Each CDR3 is given with its conserved first and last residue. The D gene is left open where the match is weak. Rows give clone size only sometimes, using once, few, many, or a class for an expanded clone.

TRBJ1-5 . TRBD1 TRBV7-8 CASSHDRGNRNNQPQHF TGTGCCAGCAGCCATGACAGGGGCAACCGGAACAATCAGCCCCAGCATTTT
TRBJ1-4 . . TRBV19 CASSTTTLRGEKLFF TGTGCCAGTAGTACGACGACATTGCGGGGGGAAAAACTGTTTTTT
TRBJ1-6 . . TRBV7-8 CASSLNSSPLHF TGTGCCAGCAGCTTAAACAGTTCACCCCTCCACTTT
TRBJ2-5 . TRBD2 TRBV2 CASSWEGQETQYF TGTGCCAGCAGTTGGGAGGGGCAAGAGACCCAGTACTTC
TRBJ2-7 . . TRBV28 CASSSLTDEQYF TGTGCCAGCAGTTCCTTAACGGACGAGCAGTACTTC
TRBJ2-1 . TRBD1 TRBV5-5 CASSLVAAGGIRGNEQFF TGTGCCAGCAGCTTGGTCGCGGCAGGGGGCATCCGCGGCAATGAGCAGTTCTTC
TRBJ2-7 . TRBD2 TRBV10-2 CASRPGLAGAYEQYF TGCGCCAGCAGGCCGGGACTAGCGGGAGCCTACGAGCAGTACTTC
TRBJ2-7 . . TRBV11-2 CASSPAPGLIYEQYF TGTGCCAGCAGCCCGGCGCCAGGACTGATCTACGAGCAGTACTTC
TRBJ2-5 many TRBD1 TRBV5-1 CASSLAPGGQETQYF TGCGCCAGCAGCTTGGCCCCAGGGGGCCAAGAGACCCAGTACTTC
TRBJ2-5 once TRBD1 TRBV28 CASSPTGTAQETQYF TGTGCCAGCAGCCCCACCGGGACAGCACAAGAGACCCAGTACTTC
TRBJ2-1 few TRBD2 TRBV5-1 CASSSRATSGYYNEQFF TGCGCCAGCAGCTCTCGAGCGACTAGCGGGTACTACAATGAGCAGTTCTTC
TRBJ1-3 . . TRBV13 CASSLGRDPGNTIYF TGTGCCAGCAGCTTAGGCAGGGACCCTGGAAACACCATATATTTT
TRBJ2-2 once TRBD2 TRBV27 CASRFLAGDTGELFF TGTGCCAGCAGATTTTTAGCGGGGGACACCGGGGAGCTGTTTTTT
TRBJ2-1 . TRBD2 TRBV11-2 CASSSVSGRGYNEQFF TGTGCCAGCAGCTCAGTTAGCGGGAGGGGTTACAATGAGCAGTTCTTC
TRBJ2-1 . . TRBV5-1 CASSSDTSSYNEQFF TGCGCCAGCAGCTCAGACACGAGCTCCTACAATGAGCAGTTCTTC
TRBJ2-1 many . TRBV30 CAWSPGRDNEQFF TGTGCCTGGAGTCCTGGCAGGGACAATGAGCAGTTCTTC
TRBJ2-7 . . TRBV9 CASSVVGESWSGYEQYF TGTGCCAGCAGCGTAGTAGGAGAGTCATGGTCCGGCTACGAGCAGTACTTC
TRBJ1-1 . . TRBV10-3 CAISESNSYTEAFF TGTGCCATCAGTGAGTCGAACTCGTACACTGAAGCTTTCTTT
TRBJ2-4 . . TRBV19 CASSISSGFYYF TGTGCCAGTAGTATCTCCTCCGGGTTCTATTACTTC
TRBJ1-4 . TRBD1 TRBV28 CASSPYQDRGREKLFF TGTGCCAGCAGCCCTTATCAGGACAGGGGACGTGAAAAACTGTTTTTT
TRBJ2-7 . . TRBV11-2 CASSLDWARGSPYEQYF TGTGCCAGCAGCTTAGATTGGGCCCGGGGTAGCCCCTACGAGCAGTACTTC
TRBJ2-4 . . TRBV28 CASSLSGIAKNIQYF TGTGCCAGCAGTTTATCCGGGATAGCCAAAAACATTCAGTACTTC
TRBJ2-1 . TRBD1 TRBV6-4 CASRAGTGGPGEQFF TGTGCCAGCAGGGCCGGGACAGGAGGTCCCGGTGAGCAGTTCTTC
TRBJ2-7 . . TRBV7-2 CASSLDGTEHEQYF TGTGCCAGCAGCTTAGACGGGACTGAACACGAGCAGTACTTC
TRBJ2-7 . TRBD2 TRBV5-8 CASSLVRESYEQYF TGTGCCAGCAGCTTGGTGCGGGAGTCCTACGAGCAGTACTTC
TRBJ2-7 once TRBD2 TRBV6-1 CASSEALQGLAVAYEQYF TGTGCCAGCAGTGAAGCGCTTCAGGGACTAGCGGTCGCCTACGAGCAGTACTTC
TRBJ1-5 . . TRBV6-5 CASSAGDAQPQHF TGTGCCAGCAGTGCAGGGGATGCTCAGCCCCAGCATTTT